This T cell receptor (beta chain) was captured in a study of blood T cell repertoires in COVID-19. Turning to the study itself: Both acute and convalescent COVID-19 samples were obtained from the United States, Italy and Spain. The cDNA or gDNA used as material had been derived from T cells, B-cell-depleted T cells, or PBMCs.

Original processing methods: Nucleated cell number was recorded as an estimate derived from reference gene primer amplification. Method: immunoSEQ multiplex PCR; TCRdb's copy keeps in-frame clones and lacks some. V, J and clone size reflect that table, while D and trimming were determined from the DNA. The profile covers fewer than 55,000 clones, with around 90% appearing a single time and around 3% taken by the ten largest. The germline V gene has CDR1 LGHDT and CDR2 YNNKEL (reference sequence). The CDR3 runs 14 residues. Trimming shortened V by 0 bases and J by 7 bases, and 9 bases separated the two germline ends.

The chain carries TRBV3-1 (or the pseudogene TRBV3-2) and TRBJ2-2; the D gene is possibly TRBD2 (5 bases). The origin of this receptor is a man aged 50 to 59 with active COVID-19. Sequencing input: peripheral blood. The CDR3 nucleotides are TGTGCCAGCAGCCAAGATCTCCGGGGCGGGGAGCTGTTTTTT. This sequence encodes CASSQDLRGGELFF.